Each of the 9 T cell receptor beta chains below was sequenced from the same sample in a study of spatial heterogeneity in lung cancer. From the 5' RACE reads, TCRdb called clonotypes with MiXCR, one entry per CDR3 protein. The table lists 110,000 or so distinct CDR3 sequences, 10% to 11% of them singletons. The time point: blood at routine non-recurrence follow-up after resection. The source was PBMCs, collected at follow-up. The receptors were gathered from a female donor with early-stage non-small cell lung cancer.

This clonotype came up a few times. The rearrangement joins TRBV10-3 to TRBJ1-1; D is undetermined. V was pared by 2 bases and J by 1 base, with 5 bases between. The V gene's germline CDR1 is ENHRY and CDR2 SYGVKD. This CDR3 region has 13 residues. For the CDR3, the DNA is TGTGCCATCAGTGAGACAGAGAACACTGAAGCTTTCTTT. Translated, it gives CAISETENTEAFF.

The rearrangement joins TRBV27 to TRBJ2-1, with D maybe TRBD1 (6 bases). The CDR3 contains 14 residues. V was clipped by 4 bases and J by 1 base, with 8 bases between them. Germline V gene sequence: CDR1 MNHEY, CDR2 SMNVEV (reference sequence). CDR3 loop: CASSYRASYNEQFF. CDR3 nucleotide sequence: TGTGCCAGCAGTTACAGGGCTTCCTACAATGAGCAGTTCTTC.

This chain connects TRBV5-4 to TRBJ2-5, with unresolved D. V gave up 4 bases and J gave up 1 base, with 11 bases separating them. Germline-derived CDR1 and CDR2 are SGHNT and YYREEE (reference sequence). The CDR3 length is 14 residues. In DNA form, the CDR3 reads TGTGCCAGCAGCACGGGCTCCCTCCAAGAGACCCAGTACTTC. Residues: CASSTGSLQETQYF. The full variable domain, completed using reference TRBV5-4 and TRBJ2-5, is ETGVTQSPTHLIKTRGQQVTLRCSSQSGHNTVSWYQQALGQGPQFIFQYYREEENGRGNFPPRFSGLQFPNYSSELNVNALELDDSALYLCASSTGSLQETQYFGPGTRLLVL.

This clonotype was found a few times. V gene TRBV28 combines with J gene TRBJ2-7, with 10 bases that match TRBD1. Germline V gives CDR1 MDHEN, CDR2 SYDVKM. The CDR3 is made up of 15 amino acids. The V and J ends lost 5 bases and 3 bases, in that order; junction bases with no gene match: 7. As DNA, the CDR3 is TGTGCCAGCAGTACACTCCGGACAGGGGGCTACGAGCAGTACTTC. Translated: CASSTLRTGGYEQYF.

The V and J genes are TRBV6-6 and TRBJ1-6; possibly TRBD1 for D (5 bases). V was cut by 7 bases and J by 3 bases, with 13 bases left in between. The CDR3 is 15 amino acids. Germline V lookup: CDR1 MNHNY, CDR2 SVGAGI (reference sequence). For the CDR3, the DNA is TGTGCCAGCATTCCGCAGGGAGACTATAATTCACCCCTCCACTTT. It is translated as CASIPQGDYNSPLHF.

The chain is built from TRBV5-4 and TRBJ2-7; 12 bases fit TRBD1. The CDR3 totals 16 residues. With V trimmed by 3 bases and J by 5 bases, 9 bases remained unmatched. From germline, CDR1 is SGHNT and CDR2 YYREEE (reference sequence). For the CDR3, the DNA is TGTGCCAGCAGCTCCCCCGCCGGGACAGGGGGCAACGAGCAGTACTTC. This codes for CASSSPAGTGGNEQYF.

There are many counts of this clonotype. CDR3 nucleotides: TGTGCCAGCAGTTTAGGACAGGGGGCGGGGGTCAGCACAGATACGCAGTATTTT. Its translation is CASSLGQGAGVSTDTQYF. The V gene is TRBV12-3 or TRBV12-4, the J gene TRBJ2-3, with 10 positions matching TRBD1. J was trimmed by 0 bases and V by 1 base; bases with no gene match: 7. This CDR3 contains 18 residues.

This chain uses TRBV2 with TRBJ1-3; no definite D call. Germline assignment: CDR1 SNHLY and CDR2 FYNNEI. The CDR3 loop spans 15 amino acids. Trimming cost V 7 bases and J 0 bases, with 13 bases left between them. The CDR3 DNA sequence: TGTGCCAGCATGCGTCCGTCAAACTCTGGAAACACCATATATTTT. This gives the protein CASMRPSNSGNTIYF.

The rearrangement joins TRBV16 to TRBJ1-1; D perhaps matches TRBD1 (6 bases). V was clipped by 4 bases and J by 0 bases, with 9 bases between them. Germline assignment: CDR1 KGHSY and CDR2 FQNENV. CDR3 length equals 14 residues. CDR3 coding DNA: TGTGCCAGCAGCCGATGGACAGTGAACACTGAAGCTTTCTTT. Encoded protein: CASSRWTVNTEAFF.